This TCR beta chain was found in a study of shared clonotypes between healthy human individuals. Each donor was a Caucasian adult residing in Nashville, Tennessee. Unsorted material relied on approximately 90 million PBMCs as the source of genomic DNA. Germline V gene data show CDR1 as SGHVS and CDR2 as FQNEAQ. J gave up 4 bases and V 5 bases, and 7 bases lay outside the gene matches. This CDR3 contains 15 residues. The test was conducted at deep level. For every subset, genomic DNA was evenly distributed across several immunoSEQ plates. The assay was immunoSEQ multiplex PCR, and TCRdb's table has in-frame clones only and misses some. The repertoire holds about 460,000 clones, with around 77% as singletons.

The sequence came from a woman aged 40 to 50 in good health. Some clones in this sample may be carry-over from other donors' samples. Material for sequencing was PBMCs. The chain employs TRBV7-8 and TRBJ2-7; 11 bases align to TRBD1. The CDR3 nucleotides are TGTGCCAGCAGCCTAACGGGACAGGGGGGATACGAGCAGTACTTC. This codes for CASSLTGQGGYEQYF. The complete variable domain, with remaining parts taken from reference TRBV7-8 and TRBJ2-7, reads GAGVSQSPRYKVAKRGQDVALRCDPISGHVSLFWYQQALGQGPEFLTYFQNEAQLDKSGLPSDRFFAERPEGSVSTLKIQRTQQEDSAVYLCASSLTGQGGYEQYFGPGTRLTVT.